Listed below are T cell receptor beta chains from one sample, sequenced in a study of persistence of HIV-infected CD4 T cells. Profiling relied on immunoSEQ multiplex PCR, and the TCRdb table lists in-frame clones only, not all of them. Counted here are around 28,000 clones, roughly 78% occurring once; the ten biggest clones make up about 4.6%. These TCRs are of unknown antigen specificity. The sequenced sample was CD4+ T cells sorted from PBMCs after roughly 17-hour stimulation, obtained from a patient who received antiretroviral therapy. The source is an adult man with HIV who was CMV-seropositive. Each CDR3 is given with its conserved first and last residue. Each record gives: J gene, clone size, CDR3 length, V gene, D gene, CDR3 DNA, CDR3 protein. The D gene is left open where the match is weak. Not every row has a clone size; where given, it reads once, few, many or a size class.

J: TRBJ2-3; size: NA; length: 15; V: TRBV6-1; D: TRBD2; DNA: TGTGCCAGCAGTGATGGGGGACTAGCGGGGGATACGCAGTATTTT; CDR3: CASSDGGLAGDTQYF
J: TRBJ1-2; size: NA; length: 15; V: TRBV2; D: TRBD1; DNA: TGTGCCAGCAGGGCCTTTAGGGACAGTTCGTATGGCTACACCTTC; CDR3: CASRAFRDSSYGYTF
J: TRBJ2-3; size: NA; length: 15; V: TRBV27; D: NA; DNA: TGTGCCAGCAGGACGGGACTCCCAACCACAGATACGCAGTATTTT; CDR3: CASRTGLPTTDTQYF
J: TRBJ1-6; size: once; length: 15; V: TRBV2; D: NA; DNA: TGTGCCAGCACCCGGCAGGGGAACTATAATTCACCCCTCCACTTT; CDR3: CASTRQGNYNSPLHF
J: TRBJ2-1; size: NA; length: 16; V: TRBV9; D: TRBD2; DNA: TGTGCCAGCAGCTTCAGACTAGCGGGGGACTACAATGAGCAGTTCTTC; CDR3: CASSFRLAGDYNEQFF
J: TRBJ2-5; size: NA; length: 13; V: TRBV5-1; D: NA; DNA: TGCGCCAGCAGCTCACAGGTCCAAGAGACCCAGTACTTC; CDR3: CASSSQVQETQYF
J: TRBJ2-7; size: NA; length: 15; V: TRBV6-2/TRBV6-3; D: TRBD2; DNA: TGTGCCAGCAGTCCCAAGGGACTAGCGATATACGAGCAGTACTTC; CDR3: CASSPKGLAIYEQYF
J: TRBJ2-4; size: NA; length: 14; V: TRBV29-1; D: NA; DNA: TGCAGCGAGGGCCCTAGCATAGACAAAAACATTCAGTACTTC; CDR3: CSEGPSIDKNIQYF
J: TRBJ1-2; size: NA; length: 13; V: TRBV6-5; D: TRBD1; DNA: TGTGCCAGCAGCCCGACAGGGGACGATGGCTACACCTTC; CDR3: CASSPTGDDGYTF
J: TRBJ2-7; size: NA; length: 16; V: TRBV29-1; D: NA; DNA: TGCAGCGTTGAAGATAGGGCACAGGACAGCCCCGACGAGCAGTACTTC; CDR3: CSVEDRAQDSPDEQYF
J: TRBJ1-5; size: NA; length: 17; V: TRBV6-1; D: TRBD1; DNA: TGTGCCAGCAGTGAAGTGGGACTGACAGGGGCAGGGTGGCCCCAGCATTTT; CDR3: CASSEVGLTGAGWPQHF
J: TRBJ2-3; size: NA; length: 15; V: TRBV5-1; D: TRBD1; DNA: TGCGCCAGCAGCTCGGGACAGACTAGCACAGATACGCAGTATTTT; CDR3: CASSSGQTSTDTQYF
J: TRBJ1-4; size: once; length: 14; V: TRBV7-8; D: NA; DNA: TGTGCCAGCAGCTTAGGGGGGCTCGGTGAAAAACTGTTTTTT; CDR3: CASSLGGLGEKLFF
J: TRBJ2-1; size: once; length: 17; V: TRBV28; D: TRBD1; DNA: TGTGCCAGCAGTTTGGCGACAGGACAGGGGCTCTACAATGAGCAGTTCTTC; CDR3: CASSLATGQGLYNEQFF
J: TRBJ2-7; size: NA; length: 14; V: TRBV3-1/TRBV3-2; D: NA; DNA: TGTGCCAGCAGCCAAGACCCGAGCTCCTACGAGCAGTACTTC; CDR3: CASSQDPSSYEQYF
J: TRBJ1-2; size: once; length: 14; V: TRBV27; D: NA; DNA: TGTGCCAGCAGAACCGGACAGCTACACTATGGCTACACCTTC; CDR3: CASRTGQLHYGYTF
J: TRBJ2-3; size: NA; length: 15; V: TRBV5-1; D: TRBD2; DNA: TGCGCCAGCAGTTTGACCGGGGGGAGCACAGATACGCAGTATTTT; CDR3: CASSLTGGSTDTQYF
J: TRBJ1-2; size: NA; length: 14; V: TRBV25-1; D: NA; DNA: TGTGCCAGCAGTGAACCCACAGGGATCTATGGCTACACCTTC; CDR3: CASSEPTGIYGYTF
J: TRBJ2-2; size: once; length: 20; V: TRBV11-3; D: NA; DNA: TGTGCCAGCAGCTTACTGACGGAGGTACACCTTTTTGGTAACACCGGGGAGCTGTTTTTT; CDR3: CASSLLTEVHLFGNTGELFF
J: TRBJ2-5; size: NA; length: 14; V: TRBV19; D: NA; DNA: TGTGCCAGTAGCACGGGGCAGGGGCGGCAGACCCAGTACTTC; CDR3: CASSTGQGRQTQYF
J: TRBJ2-2; size: NA; length: 17; V: TRBV7-9; D: NA; DNA: TGTGCCAGCAGCCCCTATTCATGGACCGCGAACACCGGGGAGCTGTTTTTT; CDR3: CASSPYSWTANTGELFF
J: TRBJ1-5; size: once; length: 12; V: TRBV27; D: NA; DNA: TGTGCCAGCAGTAGATACAATCAGCCCCAGCATTTT; CDR3: CASSRYNQPQHF
J: TRBJ1-6; size: NA; length: 14; V: TRBV7-9; D: NA; DNA: TGTGCCGGCTCACCCCGGGGGGGCTCAGATAGCCTCCACTTT; CDR3: CAGSPRGGSDSLHF
J: TRBJ2-3; size: NA; length: 15; V: TRBV29-1; D: NA; DNA: TGCAGCGTGTCGGACCGATTTACTAGCACAGATACGCAGTATTTT; CDR3: CSVSDRFTSTDTQYF
J: TRBJ2-7; size: NA; length: 12; V: TRBV25-1; D: NA; DNA: TGTGCCAGCAGTGGACATGCCTACGAGCAGTACTTC; CDR3: CASSGHAYEQYF
J: TRBJ1-1; size: NA; length: 17; V: TRBV4-1; D: TRBD1; DNA: TGCGCCAGCAGCCAAGATATGAGGGGGCTGGTGAACACTGAAGCTTTCTTT; CDR3: CASSQDMRGLVNTEAFF
J: TRBJ2-5; size: NA; length: 17; V: TRBV28; D: TRBD1; DNA: TGTGCCAGCAGTTCACAACCGGGACAGGGCCGGGTGGAGACCCAGTACTTC; CDR3: CASSSQPGQGRVETQYF
J: TRBJ2-7; size: NA; length: 12; V: TRBV12-3/TRBV12-4; D: TRBD1; DNA: TGTGCCAGCAGCGGGACAGGGGGCGGGCAGTACTTC; CDR3: CASSGTGGGQYF
J: TRBJ2-1; size: NA; length: 15; V: TRBV5-1; D: TRBD1; DNA: TGCGCCAGCAGCTTCGGGGTCACCGGTGGGACAGGTACGTTCTTC; CDR3: CASSFGVTGGTGTFF
J: TRBJ2-2; size: NA; length: 14; V: TRBV6-5; D: NA; DNA: TGTGCCAGCATTAGCGGTTCGAACACCGGGGAGCTGTTTTTT; CDR3: CASISGSNTGELFF
J: TRBJ2-3; size: NA; length: 15; V: TRBV6-5; D: NA; DNA: TGTGCCAGCAAATACCGGGGGTCTAGCACAGATACGCAGTATTTT; CDR3: CASKYRGSSTDTQYF
J: TRBJ2-7; size: NA; length: 14; V: TRBV6-5; D: TRBD1; DNA: TGTGCCAGCAGTTACCTCGGGACAGGGAACGAGCAGTACTTC; CDR3: CASSYLGTGNEQYF
J: TRBJ2-1; size: NA; length: 16; V: TRBV5-1; D: TRBD2; DNA: TGCGCCAGCAGCTTTGCGGGACTAGCTCTATACAATGAGCAGTTCTTC; CDR3: CASSFAGLALYNEQFF
J: TRBJ1-1; size: NA; length: 13; V: TRBV6-5; D: TRBD1; DNA: TGTGCCAGCAGGAAGGGGACAGCCCCGGTTGCTTTCTTT; CDR3: CASRKGTAPVAFF
J: TRBJ2-1; size: NA; length: 15; V: TRBV7-3; D: NA; DNA: TGTGCCAGCAGCTCGGGACGCCGCTCCTACAATGAGCAGTTCTTC; CDR3: CASSSGRRSYNEQFF
J: TRBJ1-2; size: NA; length: 12; V: TRBV6-5; D: TRBD1; DNA: TGTGCCAGCAGTATACAACAGGGGCCGGGGACCTTC; CDR3: CASSIQQGPGTF
J: TRBJ1-2; size: NA; length: 13; V: TRBV2; D: NA; DNA: TGTGCCAGCAGTACGGACAAAGGGAATGGCTACACCTTC; CDR3: CASSTDKGNGYTF
J: TRBJ1-6; size: NA; length: 11; V: TRBV2; D: NA; DNA: TGTGCCAGCACTCTCAATTCACCCCTCCACTTT; CDR3: CASTLNSPLHF
J: TRBJ2-7; size: few; length: 13; V: TRBV18; D: NA; DNA: TGTGCCAGCTCACCCTCTCAGAACTACGAGCAGTACTTC; CDR3: CASSPSQNYEQYF
J: TRBJ1-2; size: few; length: 13; V: TRBV7-2; D: TRBD1; DNA: TGTGCCAGCAGCTTCAGACAGGGGGTGAAGGGGACCTTC; CDR3: CASSFRQGVKGTF